The 4 T cell receptor beta chains in this list originate from one sample, sequenced in a study of graft-versus-host responses after intestinal transplantation. Only in-frame clones appear in the TCRdb table, and some are missing; sequencing was by immunoSEQ multiplex PCR. Found here are about 90,000 clones, about 94% of them singletons; the top ten hold approximately 0.2%. Their target antigens are unknown. The sample here was unstimulated CD4+ T cells sorted from spleen or lymph node cells, taken before transplant. All receptors come from a human donor who was the organ donor for an intestinal transplant.

The rearrangement joins TRBV11-2 to TRBJ1-1, with D tentatively TRBD1 (5 bases). Germline CDR1 reads SGHAT; CDR2 reads FQNNGV. Deletions cut 3 bases from V and 2 bases from J, with 13 bases between. The CDR3 consists of 15 residues. The CDR3: CASSFFGQGNTEAFF. The CDR3 region has the DNA TGTGCCAGCAGCTTTTTCGGCCAGGGTAACACTGAAGCTTTCTTT. Full variable domain (remainder filled in from reference TRBV11-2 and TRBJ1-1): EAGVAQSPRYKIIEKRQSVAFWCNPISGHATLYWYQQILGQGPKLLIQFQNNGVVDDSQLPKDRFSAERLKGVDSTLKIQPAKLEDSAVYLCASSFFGQGNTEAFFGQGTRLTVV.

The V and J genes are TRBV5-1 and TRBJ1-1, with D perhaps TRBD1 (5 bases). V lost 1 base and J lost 3, with 19 bases in between. Germline CDR1 reads SGHRS; CDR2 reads YFSETQ. CDR3 length equals 17 residues. The CDR3 DNA sequence: TGCGCCAGCAGCTTGAACGTCTGGGCAGGCAGGGACACTGAAGCTTTCTTT. Amino acid sequence: CASSLNVWAGRDTEAFF.

This clone came up once. The junction departs from germline at one end; a sequencing error may be responsible. This sequence joins TRBV28 and TRBJ2-7; TRBD1 matches 7 bases. The CDR3 is 13 residues long. CDR1 MDHEN and CDR2 SYDVKM come from the germline V gene. CDR3 in DNA: TGTGCCGGCAGTCCCGGACAGGCCTACGAGCAGTACTTC. It encodes CAGSPGQAYEQYF. Using reference TRBV28 and TRBJ2-7 for the parts outside the CDR3, the full variable domain is DVKVTQSSRYLVKRTGEKVFLECVQDMDHENMFWYRQDPGLGLRLIYFSYDVKMKEKGDIPEGYSVSREKKERFSLILESASTNQTSMYLCAGSPGQAYEQYFGPGTRLTVT.

The chain couples TRBV6-1 to TRBJ1-1, with 8 bases matching TRBD1. This CDR3 comprises 12 residues. Germline values: CDR1 MNHNS, CDR2 SASEGT. Trimming at V came to 5 bases and at J to 8 bases, leaving 4 bases not matched to a gene. This CDR3 is CASSSQGAEAFF. CDR3 DNA: TGTGCCAGCAGTTCCCAGGGGGCGGAAGCTTTCTTT.